The clone carrying this TCR beta chain has a handful of counts. Its antigen is not known. Germline V CDR1 and CDR2: KGHDR, SFDVKD. CDR3 length equals 10 residues. The V and J ends lost 12 bases and 6 bases respectively, with 9 bases between them. The source of the sample is a study of T-cell memory formation after mild COVID-19. Whole-study context: TCR clusters were largely donor specific. The study, taken as a whole, reports: The study found balanced CD4/CD8 in clones contracting day 15 to 85 and a CD4+ lean in later expanders. Day 37-peaking second-wave clones had unconfirmed SARS-CoV-2 specificity. Researchers report contracting CD4+ clones mostly in CM and EM, with CD8+ clones in EMRA.

TCRdb reanalysed the 5' RACE reads using MiXCR and keeps one entry per CDR3 protein. The sample consists of 400,000 or so distinct CDR3 sequences, about 20% of them appearing once. This TCR came from an adult woman who had mild COVID-19 (a few samples of this study predate the infection). Cell type and time point are not known. This chain uses TRBV24-1 with TRBJ2-3, with D uncertain. Sequencing was done on a sample of PBMCs or a T cell subset sorted from them (not recorded which). CDR3 nucleotides: TGTGCCGCCCAATTTGATACGCAGTATTTT. Its translation is CAAQFDTQYF.